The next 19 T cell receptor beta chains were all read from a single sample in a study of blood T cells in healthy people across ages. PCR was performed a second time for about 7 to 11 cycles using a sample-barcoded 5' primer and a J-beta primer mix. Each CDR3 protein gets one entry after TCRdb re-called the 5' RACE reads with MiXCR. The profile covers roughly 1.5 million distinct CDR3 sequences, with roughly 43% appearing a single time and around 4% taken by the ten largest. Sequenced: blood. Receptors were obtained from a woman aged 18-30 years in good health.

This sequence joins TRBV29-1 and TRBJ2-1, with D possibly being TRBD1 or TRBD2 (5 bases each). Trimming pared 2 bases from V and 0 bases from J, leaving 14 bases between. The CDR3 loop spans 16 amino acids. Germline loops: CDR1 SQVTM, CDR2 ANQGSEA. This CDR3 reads CSVEFGKGSSYNEQFF. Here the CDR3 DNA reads TGCAGCGTTGAATTTGGGAAGGGGAGCTCCTACAATGAGCAGTTCTTC.

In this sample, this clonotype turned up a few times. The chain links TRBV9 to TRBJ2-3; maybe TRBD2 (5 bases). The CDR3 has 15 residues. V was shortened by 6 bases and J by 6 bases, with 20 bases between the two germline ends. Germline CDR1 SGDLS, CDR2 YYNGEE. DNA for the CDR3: TGTGCCAGCACCCCACTCCCTGCGGGCGGGGATACGCAGTATTTT. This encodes CASTPLPAGGDTQYF.

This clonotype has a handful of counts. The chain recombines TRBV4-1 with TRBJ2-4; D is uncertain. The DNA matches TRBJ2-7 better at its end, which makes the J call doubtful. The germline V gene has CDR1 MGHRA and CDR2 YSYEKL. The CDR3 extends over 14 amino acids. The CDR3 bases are TGCGCCAGCAGCCAAGGGCCAAGTCACTACGAGCAGTACTTC. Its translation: CASSQGPSHYEQYF.

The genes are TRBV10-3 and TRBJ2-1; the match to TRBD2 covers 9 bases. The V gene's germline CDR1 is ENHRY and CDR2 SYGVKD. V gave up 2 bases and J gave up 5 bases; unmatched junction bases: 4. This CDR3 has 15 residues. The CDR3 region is CAISELQREDNEQFF. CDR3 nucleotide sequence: TGTGCCATCAGTGAGCTCCAGCGGGAGGACAATGAGCAGTTCTTC.

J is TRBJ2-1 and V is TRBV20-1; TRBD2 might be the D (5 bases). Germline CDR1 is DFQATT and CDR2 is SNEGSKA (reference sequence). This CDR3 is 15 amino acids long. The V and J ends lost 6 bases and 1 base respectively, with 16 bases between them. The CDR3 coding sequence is TGCAGTGCCGGGATCCCGGGAAGGTCCTACAATGAGCAGTTCTTC. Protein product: CSAGIPGRSYNEQFF.

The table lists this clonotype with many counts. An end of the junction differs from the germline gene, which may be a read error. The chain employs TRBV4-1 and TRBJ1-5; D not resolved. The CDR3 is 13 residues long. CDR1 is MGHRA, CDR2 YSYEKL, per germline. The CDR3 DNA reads TGTGCCAGCAGCCAAGTCGGCAATCAGCCCCAGCATTTT. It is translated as CASSQVGNQPQHF.

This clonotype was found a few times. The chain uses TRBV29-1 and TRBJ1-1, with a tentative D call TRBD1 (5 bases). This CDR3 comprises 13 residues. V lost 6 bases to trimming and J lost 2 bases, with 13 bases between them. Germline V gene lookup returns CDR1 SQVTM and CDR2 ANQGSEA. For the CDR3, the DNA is TGCAGCGTCCAAATTCAGGGTAACACTGAAGCTTTCTTT. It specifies CSVQIQGNTEAFF.

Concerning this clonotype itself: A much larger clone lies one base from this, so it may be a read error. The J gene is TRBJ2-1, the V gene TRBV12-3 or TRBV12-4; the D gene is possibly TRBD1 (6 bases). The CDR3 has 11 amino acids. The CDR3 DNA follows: TGTGCCGGCAGCTTAGGGACAGAGCAGTTCTTC. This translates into CAGSLGTEQFF.

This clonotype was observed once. CDR3 sequence reads: CASSLTQGTGNTIYF. CDR3 nucleotide sequence: TGTGCCAGCAGTTTGACCCAGGGGACTGGAAACACCATATATTTT. This sequence joins TRBV12-3 or TRBV12-4 and TRBJ1-3; D is possibly TRBD1 (6 bases). V lost 3 bases and J 2 bases, leaving 11 bases between the germline ends. There are 15 residues in the CDR3.

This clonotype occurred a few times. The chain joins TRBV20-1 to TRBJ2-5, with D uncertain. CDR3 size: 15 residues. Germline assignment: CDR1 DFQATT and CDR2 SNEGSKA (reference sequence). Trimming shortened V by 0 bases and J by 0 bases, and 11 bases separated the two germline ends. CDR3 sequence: CSARDRKTDQETQYF. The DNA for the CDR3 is TGCAGTGCTAGAGATCGGAAAACAGACCAAGAGACCCAGTACTTC.

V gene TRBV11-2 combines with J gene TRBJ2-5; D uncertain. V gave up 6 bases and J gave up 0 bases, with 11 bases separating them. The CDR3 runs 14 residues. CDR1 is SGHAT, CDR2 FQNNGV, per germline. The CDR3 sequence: CASSSDLYQETQYF. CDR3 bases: TGTGCCAGCAGTTCGGACCTGTACCAAGAGACCCAGTACTTC.

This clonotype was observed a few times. CDR3 DNA sequence: TGCAGCGTTGTCGGGGTGGCGGGACAAGAGACCCAGTACTTC. It translates to CSVVGVAGQETQYF. The V and J genes are TRBV29-1 and TRBJ2-5; possibly TRBD2 for D (6 bases). V was pared by 4 bases and J by 2 bases, with 14 bases between. Germline-derived CDR1 and CDR2 are SQVTM and ANQGSEA. The CDR3 is 14 residues long. The full variable domain, completed using reference TRBV29-1 and TRBJ2-5, is SAVISQKPSRDICQRGTSLTIQCQVDSQVTMMFWYRQQPGQSLTLIATANQGSEATYESGFVIDKFPISRPNLTFSTLTVSNMSPEDSSIYLCSVVGVAGQETQYFGPGTRLLVL.

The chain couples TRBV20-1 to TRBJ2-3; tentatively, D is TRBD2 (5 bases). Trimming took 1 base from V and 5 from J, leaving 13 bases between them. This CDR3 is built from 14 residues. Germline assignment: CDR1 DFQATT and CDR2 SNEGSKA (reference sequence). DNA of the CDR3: TGCAGTGCTAGAGCGCAGTGGACTGGAGATACGCAGTATTTT. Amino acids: CSARAQWTGDTQYF.

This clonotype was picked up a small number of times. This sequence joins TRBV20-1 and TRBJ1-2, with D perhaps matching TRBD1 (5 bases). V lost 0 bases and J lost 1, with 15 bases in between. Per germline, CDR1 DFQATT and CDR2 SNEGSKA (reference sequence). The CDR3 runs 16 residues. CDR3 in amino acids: CSARDIGATLNYGYTF. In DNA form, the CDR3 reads TGCAGTGCTAGAGATATAGGGGCGACTCTTAACTATGGCTACACCTTC.

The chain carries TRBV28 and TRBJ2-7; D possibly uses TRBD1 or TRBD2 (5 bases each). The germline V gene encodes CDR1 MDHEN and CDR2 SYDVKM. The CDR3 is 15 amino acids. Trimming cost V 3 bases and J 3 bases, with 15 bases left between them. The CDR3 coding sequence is TGTGCCAGCAGTTTCGGATCCGGGACCATCTACGAGCAGTACTTC. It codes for CASSFGSGTIYEQYF.

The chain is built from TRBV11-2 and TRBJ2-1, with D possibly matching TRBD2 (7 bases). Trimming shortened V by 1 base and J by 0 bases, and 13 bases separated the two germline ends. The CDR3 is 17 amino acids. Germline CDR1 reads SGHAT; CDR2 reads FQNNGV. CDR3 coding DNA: TGTGCCAGCAGCTTAGGCCGGGGGGCTAGCTCCTACAATGAGCAGTTCTTC. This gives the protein CASSLGRGASSYNEQFF.

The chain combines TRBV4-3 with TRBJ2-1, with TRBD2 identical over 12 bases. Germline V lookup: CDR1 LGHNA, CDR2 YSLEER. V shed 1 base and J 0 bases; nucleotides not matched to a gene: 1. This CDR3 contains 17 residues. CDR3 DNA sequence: TGCGCCAGCAGCCAAGGGACTAGCGGGACCTCCTACAATGAGCAGTTCTTC. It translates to CASSQGTSGTSYNEQFF.

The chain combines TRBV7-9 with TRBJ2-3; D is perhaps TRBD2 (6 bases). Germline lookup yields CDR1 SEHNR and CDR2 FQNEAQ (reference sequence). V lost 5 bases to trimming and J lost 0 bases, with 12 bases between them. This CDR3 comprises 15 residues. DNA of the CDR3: TGTGCCAGCAGCCCGACTAGTTTCAGCACAGATACGCAGTATTTT. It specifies CASSPTSFSTDTQYF.

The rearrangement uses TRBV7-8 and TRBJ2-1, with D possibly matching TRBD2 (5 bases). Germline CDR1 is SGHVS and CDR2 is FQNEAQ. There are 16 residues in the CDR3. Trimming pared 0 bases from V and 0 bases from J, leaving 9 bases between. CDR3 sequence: CASSLAVGDSYNEQFF. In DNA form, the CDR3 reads TGTGCCAGCAGCTTAGCGGTCGGGGACTCCTACAATGAGCAGTTCTTC.